A single T cell receptor beta chain is shown here with its context. As processed by the authors: Using reference gene primer amplification, nucleated cell counts were estimated. Libraries were prepared by immunoSEQ multiplex PCR; TCRdb keeps only in-frame clonotypes and omits some of them. V and J calls and clone size are those listed in that table; D and trimming were worked out from the DNA. The repertoire consists of 250,000 to 350,000 clones, with around 89% occurring once and the leading ten covering around 0.88%. V was cut by 2 bases and J by 3 bases, with 8 bases left in between. Looked up from germline, CDR1 is SGHRS and CDR2 is YFSETQ. The CDR3 length is 13 residues. The data originate from a study of blood T cell repertoires in COVID-19. The wider study: Acute-phase and convalescent COVID-19 samples originated in the United States, Italy and Spain.

Sequencing used peripheral blood. The sequence was obtained from a young man with acute or convalescent COVID-19. The rearrangement uses TRBV5-1 and TRBJ1-1; D is undetermined. The DNA for the CDR3 is TGCGCCAGCAGCTTTGGGCGTGACACTGAAGCTTTCTTT. This sequence encodes CASSFGRDTEAFF.